This T cell receptor beta chain was recovered during a study of cytomegalovirus exposure and HLA in healthy donors. Produced via immunoSEQ multiplex PCR; TCRdb's table is partial and in-frame only. Of tens of thousands of clones listed, 85% to 95% are singletons. The sample consisted of PBMCs. The TCR sequence derives from a man between 18 and 35 years old in good health and CMV-seropositive.

The CDR3 here is CASSLEGLGWYYGYTF. DNA of the CDR3: TGTGCCAGCAGCTTAGAGGGGTTGGGTTGGTACTATGGCTACACCTTC. This chain links TRBV7-2 with TRBJ1-2; possibly TRBD1 for D (5 bases). V was shortened by 1 base and J by 3 bases, with 15 bases between the two germline ends. This CDR3 spans 16 amino acids. Per germline, CDR1 SGHTA and CDR2 FQGNSA.